This T cell receptor beta chain was obtained from a study of identical twins (TCRdb year 2016). As for the study more broadly: To test whether fetal clonotypes persist, this study deep-sequenced TCR alpha and beta repertoires from monozygotic twins, from unrelated adults of various ages, and from cord blood. Replicate twin experiments were performed at different times using different library preparation protocols to rule out contamination. What the research found in general, with its limitations: Because the same donors could not be followed over many years, conclusions were based on cross-sectional statistical analysis. Abundant cord blood beta clonotypes had fewer insertions, young adult naive repertoires showed a similar but weaker trend, and memory repertoires showed no such trend. Compared with coincidental sharing between unrelated individuals, an excess of low generation-probability sequences was observed among out-of-frame TCR alpha sequences shared between twins. Recombination models systematically underestimated out-of-frame TCR alpha sharing in monozygotic twins but agreed with sharing between unrelated individuals. Excess twin sharing in beta out-of-frame sequences was weaker because fewer shared sequences lowered the signal-to-noise ratio. Zero-insertion analyses could be partly confounded by invariant T cells such as MAIT and iNKT, though diverse VJ usage argued against such confounding for most clonotypes.

Libraries were built with 5' RACE. Sequencing relied on an Illumina HiSeq 2000. Template switching introduced a universal primer binding site; the final cDNA contained a unique molecular identifier, enabling accurate counting of TCR cDNA molecules. Specific primers in the conserved constant-segment region were used to synthesize first-strand cDNA for TCR alpha and beta chains. To control for contamination, each cDNA library was double barcoded with a SMART-Mk sample barcode plus Illumina barcodes. Two successive PCR steps introduced TruSeq adapter sequences along with Illumina sample barcodes. The TCR alpha and beta cDNA libraries were sequenced on the Illumina HiSeq platform using custom primers. The published analysis was carried out like this. Raw reads were processed with MiGEC to extract unique molecular identifiers, and MiXCR was used to determine CDR3 positions. Recombination models were inferred per individual with the repgenHMM and IGoR tools using an EM algorithm. The tcR package in R was used for shared clonotype analysis, with sharing normalized by the product of cloneset sizes. To study raw recombination without the effects of thymic and clonal selection, out-of-frame nonproductive sequences were analyzed. TCRdb applied fastp at Q25 and MiXCR to the public reads, then kept only in-frame beta chains. Rows matching on CDR3 protein sequence are summarized as one entry with the most common DNA and genes. Clone size and V and J calls follow TCRdb, not the original study. This sample lists around 480,000 distinct CDR3 sequences; about 13% were detected once. Approximately 1% of the sample belongs to the ten largest clones.

All donors were healthy Caucasians. The twin cohort consisted of three pairs of female monozygotic twins, all aged about 18 to 30 years. CD4+ and CD8+ T cell populations were isolated with positive isolation kits from Invitrogen. For this clonotype: Its binding antigen is unknown. Base quality data are lacking; no much larger clone is found one base away.

CDR1 and CDR2 were assigned from the germline V gene as MNHEY and SVGAGI. V loses 0 bases at its end and J loses 2 bases; junction bases beyond the gene matches: 5. Spanning cysteine to phenylalanine, the CDR3 consists of 16 amino acids. The entry retains the CDR3 DNA only, 48 bases that are in frame from base 1. These data were also filed under a second study, of yellow fever vaccine responses in identical twins. As that second study puts it: The T cell response to vaccination in identical twins was reported by the authors to appear partly convergent and partly personalized. In identical twins, the study followed T cell clones that responded to the vaccine with precision.

The sequence joins TRBV6-5 to TRBJ2-7; 9 of the junction bases match TRBD2. The receptor was isolated from a woman aged 18-30 years in good health. The specimen was CD4+ T cells sorted from blood. This receptor has the CDR3 CASSYSISGSPYEQYF. The DNA sequence is TGTGCCAGCAGTTACTCGATTAGCGGGAGTCCCTACGAGCAGTACTTC.